These 18 T cell receptor beta chains came from one sample sequenced in a study of control samples from healthy donors and cancer patients. The method was immunoSEQ multiplex PCR; TCRdb's version includes in-frame clones alone and lacks a portion of them. This table holds tens of thousands of clones, about 90% found once. The material sequenced was PBMCs. These receptors originate from a woman in her forties or fifties with head and neck cancer.

V and J are TRBV18 and TRBJ1-1, with D perhaps matching TRBD1 (6 bases). V was cut by 5 bases and J by 2 bases, with 9 bases left in between. The CDR3 is 13 amino acids. Germline assignment: CDR1 KGHSH and CDR2 LQKENI. CDR3 bases: TGTGCCAGCTCAAGGACAGCTAACACTGAAGCTTTCTTT. Translated: CASSRTANTEAFF.

This chain uses TRBV4-1 with TRBJ2-1; D is uncertain. Germline CDR1 reads MGHRA; CDR2 reads YSYEKL. Trimming removed 5 bases at V and 0 bases at J, with 11 bases between. The CDR3 runs to 15 residues. As DNA, the CDR3 is TGCGCCAGCAGCTACGGACCCCGCTCCTACAATGAGCAGTTCTTC. It is translated as CASSYGPRSYNEQFF.

This clone was observed a single time. V usage is TRBV7-2 and J usage is TRBJ1-1; 9 bases are shared with TRBD1. Losses at the gene ends were 5 bases for V and 0 bases for J; bases not matched to a gene: 7. Germline-derived CDR1 and CDR2 are SGHTA and FQGNSA. The CDR3 totals 16 residues. The CDR3 is CASSPGQGRLNTEAFF. The CDR3 region has the DNA TGTGCCAGCAGCCCCGGACAGGGGCGGTTGAACACTGAAGCTTTCTTT.

This clone was detected a few times. This rearrangement joins TRBV2 to TRBJ1-4; no firm D call. There are 16 residues in the CDR3. The V end lost 2 bases, the J end lost 1 base, and 11 bases lay between the germline ends. Germline CDR1 SNHLY, CDR2 FYNNEI. Written as DNA, the CDR3 is TGTGCCAGCAGTGAAACGGGTCGGCTAACTAATGAAAAACTGTTTTTT. Encoded protein: CASSETGRLTNEKLFF. Looking up the rest from reference TRBV2 and TRBJ1-4 gives the full variable domain: EPEVTQTPSHQVTQMGQEVILRCVPISNHLYFYWYRQILGQKVEFLVSFYNNEISEKSEIFDDQFSVERPDGSNFTLKIRSTKLEDSAMYFCASSETGRLTNEKLFFGSGTQLSVL.

V is TRBV24-1 and J is TRBJ2-4; 10 bases align to TRBD1. The CDR3 runs 18 residues. J lost 5 bases, V lost 3 bases, and 12 bases had no gene match. The germline V gene encodes CDR1 KGHDR and CDR2 SFDVKD. The CDR3 reads CATSDPNPGQGSQNIQYF. The CDR3 region has the DNA TGTGCCACCAGTGATCCTAACCCGGGACAGGGGAGTCAAAACATTCAGTACTTC.

The chain has TRBV5-1 and TRBJ2-5; 7 bases fit TRBD1. The germline CDR1 and CDR2 sequences are SGHRS and YFSETQ. There are 15 residues in the CDR3. V trimming: 0 bases; J trimming: 1 base; junction bases outside the gene matches: 3. The CDR3: CASSLGDRAQETQYF. CDR3 nucleotides: TGCGCCAGCAGCTTGGGCGACAGGGCCCAAGAGACCCAGTACTTC.

The chain uses TRBV7-2 and TRBJ1-2; 7 bases agree with TRBD1. The germline CDR1 and CDR2 sequences are SGHTA and FQGNSA. The ends lost 5 bases at V and 4 bases at J; junction bases unmatched: 10. This CDR3 contains 15 residues. CDR3 loop: CASSPQKTGFYGYTF. The CDR3 bases are TGTGCCAGCAGCCCCCAGAAGACAGGGTTCTATGGCTACACCTTC.

The chain combines TRBV5-1 with TRBJ2-2; no reliable D call. V gave up 0 bases and J gave up 2 bases, with 8 bases separating them. CDR3 length equals 15 residues. Germline values: CDR1 SGHRS, CDR2 YFSETQ. The CDR3, as DNA: TGCGCCAGCAGCTTGGGACACCAAAACACCGGGGAGCTGTTTTTT. This encodes CASSLGHQNTGELFF.

The chain has TRBV30 and TRBJ2-5; D perhaps matches TRBD1 (5 bases). Germline V CDR1 and CDR2: GTSNPN, SVGIG (reference sequence). V dropped 1 base and J dropped 0 bases, with 12 bases sitting between them. This CDR3 is 15 amino acids long. CDR3 loop: CAWSGLKGYQETQYF. The CDR3 nucleotides read TGTGCCTGGAGTGGCCTCAAGGGGTACCAAGAGACCCAGTACTTC.

This clone has a single count. The V call is TRBV28, the J call TRBJ2-5, with a possible D match to TRBD2 (5 bases). This CDR3 comprises 14 residues. Trimming removed 4 bases at V and 1 base at J, with 10 bases between. Germline V gene lookup returns CDR1 MDHEN and CDR2 SYDVKM. The CDR3 here is CASSSPAVQETQYF. The CDR3 DNA follows: TGTGCCAGCAGTTCCCCAGCGGTCCAAGAGACCCAGTACTTC.

The count of this clone is one. The chain employs TRBV19 and TRBJ2-5; D might be TRBD1 (6 bases). Germline CDR1 is LNHDA and CDR2 is SQIVND (reference sequence). V dropped 0 bases and J dropped 7 bases, with 15 bases sitting between them. This CDR3 spans 15 amino acids. CDR3 sequence reads: CASSIDHRVGATQYF. The CDR3 coding sequence is TGTGCCAGTAGTATAGATCACAGGGTAGGGGCGACCCAGTACTTC. Variable domain in full (rest from reference TRBV19 and TRBJ2-5): DGGITQSPKYLFRKEGQNVTLSCEQNLNHDAMYWYRQDPGQGLRLIYYSQIVNDFQKGDIAEGYSVSREKKESFPLTVTSAQKNPTAFYLCASSIDHRVGATQYFGPGTRLLVL.

This chain links TRBV28 with TRBJ1-1; D uncertain. The V end lost 3 bases, the J end lost 1 base, and 3 bases lay between the germline ends. CDR1 and CDR2 (germline): MDHEN, SYDVKM. CDR3 size: 12 residues. CDR3 region: CASSFKNTEAFF. CDR3 nucleotides: TGTGCCAGCAGTTTTAAGAACACTGAAGCTTTCTTT.

The V call is TRBV6-1, the J call TRBJ1-6; TRBD1 is a possible D gene (5 bases). Per germline, CDR1 MNHNS and CDR2 SASEGT. The CDR3 loop spans 15 amino acids. V lost 2 bases to trimming and J lost 7 bases, with 12 bases between them. CDR3 protein: CASSERGARNSPLHF. The CDR3 region has the DNA TGTGCCAGCAGTGAACGAGGGGCGCGGAATTCACCCCTCCACTTT.

The chain employs TRBV11-2 and TRBJ2-5; 11 bases map to TRBD2. CDR3 length equals 17 residues. Germline values: CDR1 SGHAT, CDR2 FQNNGV. Trimming took 1 base from V and 4 from J; bases not matched to a gene: 8. The CDR3 protein is CASSLGHSGGVIETQYF. The CDR3 DNA reads as TGTGCCAGCAGCTTAGGTCATAGCGGGGGGGTTATAGAGACCCAGTACTTC.

V usage is TRBV5-1 and J usage is TRBJ1-2, with D tentatively TRBD1 (5 bases). Looked up from germline, CDR1 is SGHRS and CDR2 is YFSETQ. Trimming removed 2 bases at V and 8 bases at J, with 13 bases between. The CDR3 totals 13 residues. In DNA, the CDR3 is TGCGCCAGCAGCTTACAGGTCCTTGACGGCTACACCTTC. Protein product: CASSLQVLDGYTF.

The chain uses TRBV12-3 or TRBV12-4 and TRBJ1-2; D is unclear. This CDR3 has 13 amino acids. V was trimmed by 6 bases and J by 2 bases, leaving 10 bases between them. CDR3 in amino acids: CASSPTQNYGYTF. CDR3 bases: TGTGCCAGCAGCCCTACACAGAACTATGGCTACACCTTC.

The J gene is TRBJ1-4, the V gene TRBV4-2, with D perhaps matching TRBD1 (6 bases). The CDR3 covers 15 residues. V gave up 4 bases and J gave up 5 bases, with 14 bases separating them. In germline, CDR1 is LGHNA, CDR2 YNFKEQ. CDR3 in amino acids: CASSPGTGQNEKLFF. As DNA, the CDR3 is TGTGCCAGCAGCCCCGGGACGGGACAAAATGAAAAACTGTTTTTT.

The chain carries TRBV6-6 and TRBJ2-5, with D perhaps matching TRBD1 or TRBD2 (6 bases each). In germline, CDR1 is MNHNY, CDR2 SVGAGI (reference sequence). The CDR3 is 15 residues long. Trimming shortened V by 5 bases and J by 0 bases, and 13 bases separated the two germline ends. This chain's CDR3 is CASSKGGGHQETQYF. The CDR3 DNA reads as TGTGCCAGCAGTAAAGGAGGGGGGCACCAAGAGACCCAGTACTTC.